This TCR beta chain was sequenced during a study of T cells in Graves' hyperthyroidism and ophthalmopathy. From RNA transcripts, TCR beta CDR3 regions were amplified. An initial round of RT-PCR targeting the TCR CDR3 relied on the HTBI primer set. Each CDR3 protein is one row after TCRdb ran MiXCR on the multiplex PCR reads. The sample has roughly 530,000 distinct CDR3 sequences, 17% seen once. Enrolled ophthalmopathy patients presented with a Clinical Activity Score of at least 3, a NOSPECS grade of at least 4, and disease duration under 3 months. Patients were excluded because of uncontrolled infection, other autoimmune disease, pregnancy or lactation. PBMCs were sourced from roughly 9.3 ml fresh peripheral blood. The study, taken as a whole, reports: Most thyroid clonotypes expanded above 0.001 were also detected in blood.

As for this clonotype: Its antigen is unidentified.

The clonotype originates from a woman aged 18-29 years with Graves' ophthalmopathy. Material for sequencing was blood.

DNA of the CDR3: TGTGCCAGCAGTGCTAACTCCCCGGGACTAGCGGGAGTAGAGCAGTACTTC. It translates to CASSANSPGLAGVEQYF. The chain has TRBV6-1 and TRBJ2-7; 14 positions agree with TRBD2. V lost 4 bases and J lost 7; bases outside the gene matches: 12. The CDR3 has 17 residues. Germline assignment: CDR1 MNHNS and CDR2 SASEGT.